These 25 T cell receptor beta chains share one sample of origin, sequenced in a study of cytomegalovirus exposure and HLA in healthy donors. 13 Jbeta primers and 60 Vbeta primers were used for the PCR. The table came from immunoSEQ multiplex PCR; TCRdb's copy has only in-frame clones and leaves some out. In the table there are 80,000 or so clones, around 62% of which are singletons. The sequenced sample consisted of PBMCs. Every receptor here comes from a male donor in good health and CMV-seropositive.

V usage is TRBV28 and J usage is TRBJ1-5; the D is unclear. V was pared by 11 bases and J by 2 bases, with 25 bases between. The germline gives CDR1 MDHEN, CDR2 SYDVKM. The CDR3 is 17 amino acids. CDR3 DNA: TGTGCCCCCTTACTTCACCCTCTCCCCGGGGGCAATCAGCCCCAGCATTTT. It specifies CAPLLHPLPGGNQPQHF.

The rearrangement links TRBV28 to TRBJ2-7; TRBD1 agrees at 11 bases. V lost 3 bases and J lost 5; bases outside the gene matches: 9. The CDR3 sequence is 16 residues long. Germline V lookup: CDR1 MDHEN, CDR2 SYDVKM. The CDR3 DNA sequence: TGTGCCAGCAGTTTTATTCCCGGACAGGGGGCGAACGAGCAGTACTTC. Translating it yields CASSFIPGQGANEQYF.

The chain employs TRBV7-9 and TRBJ2-3; 8 bases agree with TRBD2. In germline, CDR1 is SEHNR, CDR2 FQNEAQ (reference sequence). This CDR3 region has 17 residues. V trimming: 5 bases; J trimming: 2 bases; junction bases outside the gene matches: 12. The DNA of the CDR3 is TGTGCCAGCAGCCCCTTGAACAGGCGGGAGGTCACAGATACGCAGTATTTT. The encoded protein is CASSPLNRREVTDTQYF.

The V call is TRBV11-2, the J call TRBJ2-5, with 16 nucleotides matching TRBD2. Germline V gene lookup returns CDR1 SGHAT and CDR2 FQNNGV. The CDR3 has 16 amino acids. J was trimmed by 4 bases and V by 6 bases; bases with no gene match: 5. Written as DNA, the CDR3 is TGTGCCAGCAGTTCCGGGACTAGCGGGGGGGGAGAGACCCAGTACTTC. Its translation: CASSSGTSGGGETQYF. Looking up the rest from reference TRBV11-2 and TRBJ2-5 gives the full variable domain: EAGVAQSPRYKIIEKRQSVAFWCNPISGHATLYWYQQILGQGPKLLIQFQNNGVVDDSQLPKDRFSAERLKGVDSTLKIQPAKLEDSAVYLCASSSGTSGGGETQYFGPGTRLLVL.

This chain uses TRBV28 with TRBJ1-1, with 8 bases matching TRBD1. With V trimmed by 3 bases and J by 4 bases, 7 bases remained unmatched. The V gene's germline CDR1 is MDHEN and CDR2 SYDVKM. The CDR3 has 15 residues. CDR3 protein: CASSFPGGAGTEAFF. The CDR3 nucleotides are TGTGCCAGCAGTTTCCCAGGGGGCGCGGGCACTGAAGCTTTCTTT.

This chain uses TRBV19 with TRBJ1-5, with TRBD1 as a possible D gene (5 bases). The CDR3 spans 15 residues. V was clipped by 2 bases and J by 1 base, with 9 bases between them. Per the germline V gene, CDR1 is LNHDA and CDR2 is SQIVND (reference sequence). This CDR3 reads CASSIYGGSNQPQHF. The CDR3 nucleotides read TGTGCCAGTAGTATATACGGGGGGAGCAATCAGCCCCAGCATTTT.

DNA for the CDR3: TGTGCCAGTAGTCCCCCAACAGGGCGGAGTTCGTACGAGCAGTACTTC. Protein sequence: CASSPPTGRSSYEQYF. V is TRBV19 and J is TRBJ2-7; D may be TRBD1 (6 bases). Trimming took 5 bases from V and 4 from J, leaving 21 bases between them. The CDR3 contains 16 residues. The germline CDR1 and CDR2 sequences are LNHDA and SQIVND (reference sequence).

This clone was detected a few times. The chain is built from TRBV27 and TRBJ2-3; TRBD1 is a possible D gene (7 bases). Germline lookup yields CDR1 MNHEY and CDR2 SMNVEV (reference sequence). This CDR3 region has 16 residues. V lost 5 bases and J 5 bases, leaving 20 bases between the germline ends. Here the CDR3 reads CASSPNRGGPGDTQYF. CDR3 bases: TGTGCCAGCAGTCCTAACAGGGGAGGACCGGGAGATACGCAGTATTTT.

The J gene is TRBJ1-2, the V gene TRBV6-1; D remains unclear. This CDR3 is built from 13 residues. V dropped 7 bases and J dropped 0 bases, with 9 bases sitting between them. From germline, CDR1 is MNHNS and CDR2 SASEGT. The CDR3 sequence: CASTPGTNYGYTF. DNA for the CDR3: TGTGCCAGCACGCCGGGAACTAACTATGGCTACACCTTC.

The genes are TRBV5-5 and TRBJ2-7, with no clear D. Trimming pared 4 bases from V and 6 bases from J, leaving 14 bases between. The germline V gene encodes CDR1 SGHKS and CDR2 YYEKEE (reference sequence). The CDR3 sequence is 13 residues long. CDR3 loop: CASSLGGLPEQYF. The CDR3 DNA is TGTGCCAGCAGCCTGGGTGGGCTCCCCGAGCAGTACTTC.

This clone was counted between two and nine times. This sequence joins TRBV30 and TRBJ1-2, with unresolved D. Between the trimmed V and J ends, which lost 3 bases and 3 bases, there was a span of 8 bases. Germline V CDR1 and CDR2: GTSNPN, SVGIG (reference sequence). This CDR3 is 12 amino acids long. DNA for the CDR3: TGTGCCTGGAGGATGTGGCACTATGGCTACACCTTC. The encoded protein is CAWRMWHYGYTF.

The chain carries TRBV5-4 and TRBJ2-7, with D possibly TRBD1 on 6 matching bases. This CDR3 has 15 residues. Trimming removed 5 bases from V and 0 bases from J, with 15 bases in between. From germline, CDR1 is SGHNT and CDR2 YYREEE (reference sequence). CDR3 residues: CASSIDRSSSYEQYF. CDR3 bases: TGTGCCAGCAGTATTGACAGGTCCAGCTCCTACGAGCAGTACTTC.

This clone has just a few counts. The chain carries TRBV4-2 and TRBJ1-2, with TRBD1 identical over 7 bases. The junction had 21 bases not matched to a gene; V was cut back by 6 bases and J by 8 bases. The CDR3 runs to 17 residues. Germline values: CDR1 LGHNA, CDR2 YNFKEQ. CDR3 nucleotides: TGTGCCAGCAGTTCCAGTTTCGAGGGGGCATTTGCGGGAGGCTACACCTTC. Translation gives CASSSSFEGAFAGGYTF.

This sequence joins TRBV6-1 and TRBJ2-7; D gene unclear. The CDR3 covers 11 residues. V lost 7 bases, J lost 7 bases, and 11 bases lay in between. The germline gives CDR1 MNHNS, CDR2 SASEGT. The CDR3: CASKTLREQYF. CDR3 DNA sequence: TGTGCCAGCAAGACACTGCGTGAGCAGTACTTC.

The chain combines TRBV4-3 with TRBJ1-1; D might be TRBD1 (5 bases). Germline loops: CDR1 LGHNA, CDR2 YSLEER. V was clipped by 0 bases and J by 3 bases, with 14 bases between them. CDR3 length: 16 amino acids. The CDR3 nucleotides are TGCGCCAGCAGCCAAGATCGTGGAGGGGTGGACACTGAAGCTTTCTTT. It translates to CASSQDRGGVDTEAFF.

This chain joins TRBV4-2 and TRBJ1-5; D unresolved. Trimming removed 0 bases at V and 0 bases at J, with 6 bases between. This CDR3 is 15 amino acids long. CDR1 is LGHNA and CDR2 is YNFKEQ in the germline V gene. CDR3 in amino acids: CASSQDLASNQPQHF. CDR3 nucleotide sequence: TGTGCCAGCAGCCAAGATCTAGCTAGCAATCAGCCCCAGCATTTT.

This clone was counted only a few times. The CDR3 coding sequence is TGTGCCAGCAGCCCCCGGACAGGGAGGTCAGATACGCAGTATTTT. This codes for CASSPRTGRSDTQYF. This chain connects TRBV9 to TRBJ2-3; 8 bases agree with TRBD1. Losses at the gene ends were 4 bases for V and 4 bases for J; bases not matched to a gene: 8. This CDR3 has 15 amino acids. Germline CDR1 is SGDLS and CDR2 is YYNGEE.

V gene TRBV29-1 combines with J gene TRBJ1-1; D is perhaps TRBD1 (6 bases). This CDR3 is built from 14 residues. V was shortened by 4 bases and J by 7 bases, with 19 bases between the two germline ends. Per germline, CDR1 SQVTM and CDR2 ANQGSEA. The CDR3 loop is CSVASGAMSFEAFF. CDR3 nucleotide sequence: TGCAGCGTTGCCTCAGGGGCCATGTCATTTGAAGCTTTCTTT.

This clone showed up just a few times. The genes are TRBV6-5 and TRBJ2-7; 8 bases match TRBD1. The CDR3 totals 15 residues. V was pared by 6 bases and J by 3 bases, with 10 bases of the junction left unmatched. In germline, CDR1 is MNHEY, CDR2 SVGAGI. CDR3: CASSPQDRAGYEQYF. DNA of the CDR3: TGTGCCAGCAGCCCCCAGGACAGGGCTGGCTACGAGCAGTACTTC.

This CDR3 is CASSTRTSSNIQYF. CDR3 nucleotides: TGTGCCAGCAGCACGAGGACTAGCTCGAACATTCAGTACTTC. V gene TRBV5-6 combines with J gene TRBJ2-4; 8 nucleotides match TRBD2. CDR3 size: 14 residues. Losses at the gene ends were 4 bases for V and 7 bases for J; bases not matched to a gene: 7. CDR1 is SGHDT and CDR2 is YYEEEE in the germline V gene.

Only a few counts were recorded for this clone. V and J are TRBV6-1 and TRBJ2-7, with D perhaps TRBD1 (5 bases). Germline V gene sequence: CDR1 MNHNS, CDR2 SASEGT. V was cut by 2 bases and J by 2 bases, with 10 bases left in between. The CDR3 has 14 amino acids. The CDR3 DNA reads as TGTGCCAGCAGTGAATTTGCAGGGACCTACGAGCAGTACTTC. Translation: CASSEFAGTYEQYF.

The table lists this clone with a count of one. An end of the junction differs from the germline gene, which may be a read error. The chain joins TRBV2 to TRBJ2-7, with 11 bases that match TRBD2. The germline CDR1 and CDR2 sequences are SNHLY and FYNNEI. The CDR3 is 18 amino acids. CDR3 protein: CARSEARLAGRFNDEQYF. The CDR3 bases are TGTGCCAGAAGTGAAGCCCGACTAGCGGGGAGGTTTAATGACGAGCAGTACTTC.

This chain uses TRBV7-9 with TRBJ2-3; 9 positions agree with TRBD1. The germline V gene has CDR1 SEHNR and CDR2 FQNEAQ (reference sequence). This CDR3 has 14 amino acids. V lost 1 base to trimming and J lost 4 bases; unmatched junction nucleotides: 0. The CDR3 bases are TGTGCCAGCAGCTTAGGGGACAGGGCAGATACGCAGTATTTT. Residues: CASSLGDRADTQYF. Full variable domain (missing parts from reference TRBV7-9 and TRBJ2-3): DTGVSQNPRHKITKRGQNVTFRCDPISEHNRLYWYRQTLGQGPEFLTYFQNEAQLEKSRLLSDRFSAERPKGSFSTLEIQRTEQGDSAMYLCASSLGDRADTQYFGPGTRLTVL.

The chain employs TRBV5-1 and TRBJ1-5, with D possibly TRBD1 on 6 matching bases. The V gene lost 0 bases and the J gene lost 4 bases, with 17 bases spanning the gap. The V gene's germline CDR1 is SGHRS and CDR2 YFSETQ. CDR3 length equals 17 residues. The CDR3 coding sequence is TGCGCCAGCAGCTTGGGAGCCCAGGGACAAACGAATCAGCCCCAGCATTTT. This translates into CASSLGAQGQTNQPQHF.

The chain links TRBV30 to TRBJ2-7, with no clear D. The germline V gene has CDR1 GTSNPN and CDR2 SVGIG (reference sequence). CDR3 length equals 14 residues. V lost 3 bases and J 0 bases, leaving 12 bases between the germline ends. The CDR3, as DNA: TGTGCCTGGAGCGGAGTTCCCCACTCCTACGAGCAGTACTTC. Translating it yields CAWSGVPHSYEQYF.